Sequencing of this TCR beta chain was carried out in a study of T cells after posttransplantation cyclophosphamide. Cyclophosphamide on days +3 and +4 followed busulfan-fludarabine conditioning and a marrow graft. Assay used: immunoSEQ multiplex PCR; TCRdb lists only in-frame clones, some missing. The record shows more than 3,000 clones for this sample, with no singletons present. From germline, CDR1 is SGHTA and CDR2 FQGNSA. The trim removed 4 bases at V and 7 bases at J, leaving 9 bases unmatched. The length of the CDR3 is 15 residues. V usage is TRBV7-2 and J usage is TRBJ1-4; 7 bases agree with TRBD1. The source of this sequence is a female patient aged 35-55 years who received an allogeneic stem cell transplant from a related donor, was CMV-positive, and had no GVHD. Some of these T cells may belong to the graft donor. The source was PBMCs, collected 84 days after allogeneic stem cell transplant with posttransplant cyclophosphamide. CDR3 sequence: CASSYKTGLGEKLFF. The CDR3 region has the DNA TGTGCCAGCAGCTACAAGACAGGGTTAGGTGAAAAACTGTTTTTT.